One and the same sample provided the 30 T cell receptor beta chains below, sequenced in a study of shared clonotypes between healthy human individuals. Generated by immunoSEQ multiplex PCR, the TCRdb table keeps only in-frame clones and is missing some. The sample gives roughly 2.6 million clones, roughly nine tenths of which show up once; around 0.14% is in the top ten. Sequencing was performed on naive CD4+ T cells sorted from blood. The subset denotes: CD45RA+ positively selected. The receptors were gathered from a man aged 18 to 35 in good health.

The V and J genes are TRBV5-1 and TRBJ1-2, with TRBD1 matching 7 bases. The CDR3 runs to 14 residues. Germline CDR1 SGHRS, CDR2 YFSETQ. Unmatched junction bases numbered 6, after V lost 5 bases and J lost 2 bases. DNA for the CDR3: TGCGCCAGCAGGTCCGGGACAGTCAACTATGGCTACACCTTC. Translation: CASRSGTVNYGYTF.

This clone was seen just once. V gene TRBV19 combines with J gene TRBJ1-3; TRBD1 is a possible D gene (5 bases). V was shortened by 4 bases and J by 2 bases, with 6 bases between the two germline ends. The CDR3 extends over 13 amino acids. Germline V gene data show CDR1 as LNHDA and CDR2 as SQIVND (reference sequence). The CDR3 reads CASSTGTGNTIYF. The CDR3 DNA reads as TGTGCCAGTAGTACAGGGACTGGAAACACCATATATTTT. The whole variable domain, remainder taken from reference TRBV19 and TRBJ1-3, is DGGITQSPKYLFRKEGQNVTLSCEQNLNHDAMYWYRQDPGQGLRLIYYSQIVNDFQKGDIAEGYSVSREKKESFPLTVTSAQKNPTAFYLCASSTGTGNTIYFGEGSWLTVV.

V gene TRBV11-3 combines with J gene TRBJ2-7; 8 bases map to TRBD1. The V gene's germline CDR1 is SGHNT and CDR2 YENEEA. Trimming at V came to 3 bases and at J to 6 bases, leaving 4 bases not matched to a gene. The CDR3 is made up of 13 amino acids. For the CDR3, the DNA is TGTGCCAGCAGCTTGGACAGGGCAGGCGAGCAGTACTTC. It codes for CASSLDRAGEQYF.

The chain is built from TRBV14 and TRBJ2-7; TRBD2 matches at 7 bases. This CDR3 contains 14 residues. Germline-derived CDR1 and CDR2 are SGHDN and FVKESK. Trimming took 4 bases from V and 7 from J; bases not matched to a gene: 10. The DNA for the CDR3 is TGTGCCAGCAGCCCTCTGGGCGGGGGTTCGGAGCAGTACTTC. Translating gives CASSPLGGGSEQYF.

V and J are TRBV5-1 and TRBJ2-2, with 10 bases that match TRBD1. The CDR3 is 16 residues long. Per the germline V gene, CDR1 is SGHRS and CDR2 is YFSETQ. V lost 4 bases, J lost 5 bases, and 8 bases stayed unmatched. CDR3 in amino acids: CASSAPGTGDTGELFF. The CDR3 DNA is TGCGCCAGCAGCGCCCCCGGGACAGGGGATACCGGGGAGCTGTTTTTT.

The chain couples TRBV19 to TRBJ2-7; D may be TRBD2 (5 bases). CDR3 size: 15 residues. Germline CDR1 LNHDA, CDR2 SQIVND (reference sequence). V was pared by 10 bases and J by 0 bases, with 19 bases between. The CDR3 nucleotides read TGTGCCACCTCGCTTGATTCGGGATTCTCCTACGAGCAGTACTTC. This translates into CATSLDSGFSYEQYF.

The chain links TRBV7-2 to TRBJ2-7, with TRBD1 identical over 8 bases. V shed 4 bases, J shed 5 bases, and the junction held 13 bases outside the gene matches. The V gene's germline CDR1 is SGHTA and CDR2 FQGNSA. The CDR3 runs to 16 residues. This chain's CDR3 is CASSSPPWTGRDEQYF. The DNA of the CDR3 is TGTGCCAGCAGCTCGCCTCCCTGGACAGGGAGAGACGAGCAGTACTTC.

The rearrangement uses TRBV2 and TRBJ1-5; D unclear. In germline, CDR1 is SNHLY, CDR2 FYNNEI. V shed 0 bases and J shed 4 bases, with 7 bases lying between them. This CDR3 spans 14 amino acids. The CDR3 nucleotides are TGTGCCAGCAGTGAAGCTTGGGGAAATCAGCCCCAGCATTTT. Residues: CASSEAWGNQPQHF.

This clone was seen a few times. J is TRBJ1-5 and V is TRBV2; a weak D match, TRBD1 (5 bases). The length of the CDR3 is 14 residues. Germline loops: CDR1 SNHLY, CDR2 FYNNEI. Trimming left V 5 bases short and J 5 bases short, with 13 bases between. CDR3 nucleotides: TGTGCCAGCAGTCGGGACCGGGGCGATCAGCCCCAGCATTTT. Protein sequence: CASSRDRGDQPQHF. The whole variable domain, remainder taken from reference TRBV2 and TRBJ1-5, is EPEVTQTPSHQVTQMGQEVILRCVPISNHLYFYWYRQILGQKVEFLVSFYNNEISEKSEIFDDQFSVERPDGSNFTLKIRSTKLEDSAMYFCASSRDRGDQPQHFGDGTRLSIL.

This clone has a handful of counts. The DNA for the CDR3 is TGTGCCAGCAGCCAGGACTACACAGATACGCAGTATTTT. The encoded protein is CASSQDYTDTQYF. The rearrangement uses TRBV7-2 and TRBJ2-3, with D possibly TRBD2 on 6 matching bases. This CDR3 has 13 amino acids. The V gene's germline CDR1 is SGHTA and CDR2 FQGNSA. V was cut by 5 bases and J by 2 bases, with 8 bases left in between.

The chain joins TRBV6-5 to TRBJ2-2, with D uncertain. The CDR3 runs 16 residues. Germline lookup yields CDR1 MNHEY and CDR2 SVGAGI. V was clipped by 4 bases and J by 5 bases, with 17 bases between them. The chain's CDR3 is CASSSQQTFRTGELFF. In nucleotides, the CDR3 is TGTGCCAGCAGTTCCCAGCAGACCTTCAGGACCGGGGAGCTGTTTTTT.

The J gene is TRBJ1-3, the V gene TRBV6-5; D is unclear. The ends were cut back, 2 bases at V and 2 bases at J, with 7 bases in the middle. The CDR3 has 14 residues. Per germline, CDR1 MNHEY and CDR2 SVGAGI. The CDR3 loop reads CASSYKATGNTIYF. In nucleotides, the CDR3 is TGTGCCAGCAGTTACAAGGCGACTGGAAACACCATATATTTT.

The V call is TRBV19, the J call TRBJ2-2; D not resolved. Germline CDR1 is LNHDA and CDR2 is SQIVND (reference sequence). Trimming took off 3 bases at V and 3 bases at J, with 5 bases between the two ends. The CDR3 extends over 13 amino acids. The CDR3 coding sequence is TGTGCCAGTAGTATTCCCTACACCGGGGAGCTGTTTTTT. Translated, it gives CASSIPYTGELFF.

J is TRBJ2-5 and V is TRBV5-8; 7 bases align to TRBD1. The CDR3 runs to 15 residues. In germline, CDR1 is SGHTS, CDR2 YDEGEE. V shed 4 bases and J 0 bases; nucleotides not matched to a gene: 6. This CDR3 reads CASSMGQMYQETQYF. CDR3 coding DNA: TGTGCCAGCAGCATGGGACAGATGTACCAAGAGACCCAGTACTTC.

The chain carries TRBV5-1 and TRBJ2-1, with D tentatively TRBD1 or TRBD2 (5 bases each). Germline V gene sequence: CDR1 SGHRS, CDR2 YFSETQ. V was shortened by 6 bases and J by 4 bases, with 17 bases between the two germline ends. CDR3 size: 15 residues. The CDR3: CASNSVGPTYNEQFF. In nucleotides, the CDR3 is TGCGCCAGCAATTCGGTGGGACCGACTTACAATGAGCAGTTCTTC.

This chain joins TRBV29-1 and TRBJ1-1; TRBD1 matches 8 bases. CDR1 and CDR2 (germline): SQVTM, ANQGSEA. The CDR3 covers 14 residues. V lost 7 bases, J lost 2 bases, and 9 bases stayed unmatched. The CDR3 region is CSAATGERNTEAFF. The DNA for the CDR3 is TGCAGCGCCGCGACAGGGGAGAGAAACACTGAAGCTTTCTTT.

This clone was counted a few times. The chain uses TRBV6-5 and TRBJ1-6, with D hard to call. Trimming shortened V by 6 bases and J by 7 bases, and 13 bases separated the two germline ends. The CDR3 contains 14 residues. In germline, CDR1 is MNHEY, CDR2 SVGAGI. As DNA, the CDR3 is TGTGCCAGCAGCCCTGCGTCTAGGAATTCACCCCTCCACTTT. This sequence encodes CASSPASRNSPLHF.

The chain combines TRBV9 with TRBJ2-5; D call uncertain. CDR1 SGDLS and CDR2 YYNGEE come from the germline V gene. The CDR3 contains 15 residues. V lost 0 bases and J lost 1, with 10 bases in between. DNA of the CDR3: TGTGCCAGCAGCGTAGCGTCACGTCGCCAAGAGACCCAGTACTTC. Its protein product is CASSVASRRQETQYF.

The chain joins TRBV6-5 to TRBJ2-7; D is unresolved. The CDR3 runs to 13 residues. Per germline, CDR1 MNHEY and CDR2 SVGAGI. Trimming removed 7 bases at V and 5 bases at J, with 15 bases between. The CDR3 here is CASTPDLLDEQYF. Here the CDR3 DNA reads TGTGCCAGCACCCCCGACTTGCTTGACGAGCAGTACTTC.

The chain has TRBV6-6 and TRBJ2-3; no clear D. CDR1 MNHNY and CDR2 SVGAGI come from the germline V gene (reference sequence). CDR3 size: 11 residues. V dropped 6 bases and J dropped 3 bases, with 4 bases sitting between them. In DNA, the CDR3 is TGTGCCAGCAGAAAGACAGATACGCAGTATTTT. Protein product: CASRKTDTQYF.

This clone was observed once. The chain recombines TRBV6-5 with TRBJ1-2, with 9 bases matching TRBD1. CDR1 and CDR2 from the germline V gene are MNHEY and SVGAGI. The CDR3 consists of 15 residues. The V and J ends lost 6 bases and 4 bases, in that order; junction bases with no gene match: 9. CDR3 bases: TGTGCCAGCAGGCCCCGGGACAGGGATTCCTATGGCTACACCTTC. Its translation: CASRPRDRDSYGYTF.

The chain couples TRBV10-3 to TRBJ2-5; D is perhaps TRBD1 (5 bases). V lost 6 bases and J 4 bases, leaving 15 bases between the germline ends. The CDR3 has 14 amino acids. The germline gives CDR1 ENHRY, CDR2 SYGVKD. The CDR3 DNA reads TGTGCCATCAGCCCTCGACAGTGGAGAGAGACCCAGTACTTC. It codes for CAISPRQWRETQYF.

This clone was seen more than once but under ten times. The same CDR3 can be traced to other DNA sequences in this sample. The rearrangement joins TRBV29-1 to TRBJ1-5; unclear D gene. This CDR3 region has 12 residues. Germline CDR1 reads SQVTM; CDR2 reads ANQGSEA. V lost 4 bases and J 0 bases, leaving 4 bases between the germline ends. CDR3: CSVGDSNQPQHF. The CDR3 nucleotides are TGCAGCGTTGGGGATAGCAATCAGCCCCAGCATTTT. Full variable domain (rest looked up from reference TRBV29-1 and TRBJ1-5): SAVISQKPSRDICQRGTSLTIQCQVDSQVTMMFWYRQQPGQSLTLIATANQGSEATYESGFVIDKFPISRPNLTFSTLTVSNMSPEDSSIYLCSVGDSNQPQHFGDGTRLSIL.

The V gene is TRBV28, the J gene TRBJ1-1; D not resolved. CDR3 length: 9 amino acids. Between the trimmed V and J ends, which lost 10 bases and 7 bases, there was a span of 7 bases. Germline values: CDR1 MDHEN, CDR2 SYDVKM. The CDR3 region has the DNA TGTGCCAAAGACCGTGAAGCTTTCTTT. Residues: CAKDREAFF.

Of note for this clone: The same CDR3 arises from other DNA sequences in this sample as well. The chain has TRBV15 and TRBJ2-3, with D unresolved. Deletions cut 5 bases from V and 3 bases from J, with 3 bases between. Germline CDR1 and CDR2: LNHNV and YYDKDF (reference sequence). There are 11 residues in the CDR3. CDR3 region: CATSRTDTQYF. The CDR3 nucleotides are TGTGCCACCAGCCGAACAGATACGCAGTATTTT.

This rearrangement joins TRBV5-4 to TRBJ2-3; D gene unclear. CDR3 length equals 13 residues. V lost 4 bases to trimming and J lost 3 bases, with 9 bases between them. Germline V gene data show CDR1 as SGHNT and CDR2 as YYREEE (reference sequence). CDR3 coding DNA: TGTGCCAGCAGCCCGACCCCGACAGATACGCAGTATTTT. Its translation: CASSPTPTDTQYF.

The chain has TRBV19 and TRBJ2-7, with 9 bases identical to TRBD1. The CDR3 has 17 residues. J was trimmed by 1 base and V by 5 bases; bases with no gene match: 12. Germline CDR1 LNHDA, CDR2 SQIVND (reference sequence). CDR3 coding DNA: TGTGCCAGTAGTCGCTACTACACCGGGACAGGGTCCTACGAGCAGTACTTC. Its protein product is CASSRYYTGTGSYEQYF.

The V and J genes are TRBV27 and TRBJ1-1; 7 nucleotides match TRBD1. The V gene's germline CDR1 is MNHEY and CDR2 SMNVEV (reference sequence). There are 16 residues in the CDR3. The junction had 15 bases not matched to a gene; V was cut back by 7 bases and J by 4 bases. The CDR3 region is CASIGGAPLATTEAFF. CDR3 sequence (DNA): TGTGCCAGCATAGGGGGCGCCCCCTTGGCTACCACTGAAGCTTTCTTT.

The chain carries TRBV10-3 and TRBJ1-5, with 10 bases fitting TRBD1. CDR3 length: 16 residues. CDR1 is ENHRY and CDR2 is SYGVKD in the germline V gene. V shed 6 bases, J shed 7 bases, and the junction held 12 bases outside the gene matches. The CDR3 is CAISEPGQGNGQPQHF. In DNA, the CDR3 is TGTGCCATCAGCGAACCGGGACAGGGGAATGGGCAGCCCCAGCATTTT.

The table lists this clone with a few counts. The chain recombines TRBV29-1 with TRBJ1-1, with 8 bases lining up with TRBD1. V shed 8 bases and J 4 bases; nucleotides not matched to a gene: 9. CDR1 is SQVTM, CDR2 ANQGSEA, per germline. CDR3 length: 13 amino acids. The CDR3 region has the DNA TGCAGCTTCGGACAGGGAGGGGGCACTGAAGCTTTCTTT. It is translated as CSFGQGGGTEAFF.